The 10 T cell receptor beta chains presented below share a single source sample, sequenced in a study of regulatory T cells in long-lasting Graves disease. Investigators prepared the TCR beta libraries by applying iRepertoire HTBI primers and Arm-PCR of CDR3 regions. Each CDR3 protein gets one entry after TCRdb re-called the multiplex PCR reads with MiXCR. The profile shows approximately 470,000 distinct CDR3 sequences, roughly 16% of them singletons. Sample time point: newly diagnosed GD, antithyroid drugs for less than 3 months. From PBMCs, RNA was extracted and then used to make the TCR library. These data were also filed under a second study, of T cells in Graves' hyperthyroidism and ophthalmopathy.

The sample in question was peripheral blood mononuclear cells (PBMCs), obtained at new diagnosis, from a patient treated with antithyroid drugs. These receptor sequences come from a man between 40 and 49 years old with Graves disease.

This clonotype has a count of ten or more. V usage is TRBV7-8 and J usage is TRBJ2-7; D could derive from TRBD1 or TRBD2 (5 bases each). The CDR3 totals 15 residues. Trimming left V 5 bases short and J 0 bases short, with 14 bases between. The germline V gene encodes CDR1 SGHVS and CDR2 FQNEAQ. CDR3 in DNA: TGTGCCAGCAGCGAAACCCCCGGGACCTCCTACGAGCAGTACTTC. Translating it yields CASSETPGTSYEQYF.

The gene calls are TRBV6-1 and TRBJ2-1; D is perhaps TRBD1 or TRBD2 (5 bases each). Germline V lookup: CDR1 MNHNS, CDR2 SASEGT. This CDR3 is 14 amino acids long. Trimming pared 5 bases from V and 0 bases from J, leaving 8 bases between. CDR3 loop: CASSRDHSYNEQFF. CDR3 in DNA: TGTGCCAGCAGTAGGGACCACTCCTACAATGAGCAGTTCTTC.

This clonotype was counted ten times or more. The chain combines TRBV20-1 with TRBJ2-3; D remains ambiguous. Per germline, CDR1 DFQATT and CDR2 SNEGSKA (reference sequence). V lost 3 bases, J lost 3 bases, and 13 bases lay in between. The CDR3 runs 14 residues. The CDR3 DNA sequence: TGCAGTGCTAGCACACAACTAAGGACAGATACGCAGTATTTT. This sequence encodes CSASTQLRTDTQYF.

This clonotype was seen more than once but under ten times. The chain combines TRBV7-9 with TRBJ2-7; D might be TRBD1 (7 bases). V was pared by 4 bases and J by 0 bases, with 19 bases between. The CDR3 is made up of 17 amino acids. Looked up from germline, CDR1 is SEHNR and CDR2 is FQNEAQ (reference sequence). CDR3 nucleotides: TGTGCCAGCAGCTCCTATTGGGGGGACAGTAGCTCCTACGAGCAGTACTTC. It encodes CASSSYWGDSSSYEQYF.

This clonotype appeared many times. The chain has TRBV5-1 and TRBJ2-7; maybe TRBD1 (5 bases). There are 13 residues in the CDR3. Germline CDR1 and CDR2: SGHRS and YFSETQ. Trimming removed 1 base at V and 3 bases at J, with 8 bases between. In DNA form, the CDR3 reads TGCGCCAGCAGCTTGCTAGGGGACTACGAGCAGTACTTC. Translated: CASSLLGDYEQYF.

This clonotype was seen repeatedly, ten times or more. The chain uses TRBV18 and TRBJ2-6, with D possibly being TRBD2 (5 bases). This CDR3 is built from 15 residues. CDR1 is KGHSH and CDR2 is LQKENI in the germline V gene. Trimming shortened V by 3 bases and J by 0 bases, and 6 bases separated the two germline ends. The CDR3 spells CASSPEDSGANVLTF. In nucleotides, the CDR3 is TGTGCCAGCTCACCGGAGGACTCTGGGGCCAACGTCCTGACTTTC.

CDR3 nucleotides: TGTGCCAGTAGCAGGACAGGGAACTACGAGCAGTACTTC. It encodes CASSRTGNYEQYF. The chain carries TRBV19 and TRBJ2-7; 8 bases match TRBD1. CDR1 and CDR2 from the germline V gene are LNHDA and SQIVND (reference sequence). The CDR3 sequence is 13 residues long. V dropped 6 bases and J dropped 3; count of bases not matched to a gene: 4.

The chain couples TRBV6-2 or TRBV6-3 to TRBJ2-7; 8 nucleotides match TRBD1. CDR3 length: 14 residues. V lost 4 bases to trimming and J lost 7 bases; unmatched junction nucleotides: 9. The germline V gene encodes CDR1 MNHEY and CDR2 SVGEGT. DNA for the CDR3: TGTGCCAGCAGTTCCCCAGGGGGCTTGGGGGAGCAGTACTTC. Amino acid sequence: CASSSPGGLGEQYF.

There are many counts of this clonotype. The chain is built from TRBV5-6 and TRBJ2-7; D remains unclear. Germline-derived CDR1 and CDR2 are SGHDT and YYEEEE. Trimming took off 4 bases at V and 2 bases at J, with 4 bases between the two ends. The CDR3 runs 11 residues. DNA for the CDR3: TGTGCCAGCAGCATGGCCTACGAGCAGTACTTC. Protein sequence: CASSMAYEQYF.

At least ten counts were recorded for this clonotype. This chain uses TRBV3-1 with TRBJ2-1; 7 positions match TRBD2. V shed 1 base, J shed 7 bases, and the junction held 7 bases outside the gene matches. CDR1 and CDR2 from the germline V gene are LGHDT and YNNKEL (reference sequence). The CDR3 extends over 15 amino acids. The CDR3 DNA is TGTGCCAGCAGCCAAGGGGGCGGGAGTATAAATGAGCAGTTCTTC. It is translated as CASSQGGGSINEQFF.